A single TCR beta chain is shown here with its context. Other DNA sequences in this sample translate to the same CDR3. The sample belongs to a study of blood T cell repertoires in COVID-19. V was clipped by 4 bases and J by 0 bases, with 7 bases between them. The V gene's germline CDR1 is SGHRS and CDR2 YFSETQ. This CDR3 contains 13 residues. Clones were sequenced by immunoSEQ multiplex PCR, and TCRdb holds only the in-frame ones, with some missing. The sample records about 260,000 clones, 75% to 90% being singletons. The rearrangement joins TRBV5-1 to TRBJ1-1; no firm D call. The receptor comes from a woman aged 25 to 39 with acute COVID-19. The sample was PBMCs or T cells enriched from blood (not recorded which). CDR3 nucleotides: TGCGCCAGCAGCCCAGGTTTGAACACTGAAGCTTTCTTT. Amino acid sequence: CASSPGLNTEAFF. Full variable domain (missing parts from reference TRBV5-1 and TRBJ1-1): KAGVTQTPRYLIKTRGQQVTLSCSPISGHRSVSWYQQTPGQGLQFLFEYFSETQRNKGNFPGRFSGRQFSNSRSEMNVSTLELGDSALYLCASSPGLNTEAFFGQGTRLTVV.